One and the same sample provided the 8 T cell receptor beta chains below, sequenced in a study of human T cells and chemical hapten exposure (dated by TCRdb to about 2021). The intended sense of this specimen's time point label: pre-sensitization, week 0. According to the study, the label for this sample's treatment or condition signals: therapeutic diphenylcyclopropenone sensitization with weekly scalp DPC. Receptor amplification or capture employed RACE. For sequencing, a NextSeq 500 was employed. Through fastp at Q25 and MiXCR, TCRdb rebuilt clones from the public reads, retaining in-frame beta chains. Each entry is one CDR3 protein sequence, shown with its most common DNA and genes. The sample table lists approximately 400,000 distinct CDR3 sequences, 5.1% of them with a count of one. The biggest ten clones account for just over 2.5% of the sample. Sequencing was performed on whole blood, taken in connection with sensitization to the hapten diphenylcyclopropenone (DPC). The receptors derive from a woman aged 45 to 65 with alopecia areata. Some clones in this sample may be carry-over from other donors' samples.

The table lists this clonotype with a few counts. This sequence joins TRBV2 and TRBJ2-3; D is uncertain. V gave up 3 bases and J gave up 0 bases, with 4 bases separating them. Per the germline V gene, CDR1 is SNHLY and CDR2 is FYNNEI. This CDR3 has 13 amino acids. CDR3 sequence reads: CASSDTSTDTQYF. In nucleotides, the CDR3 is TGTGCCAGCAGTGACACTAGCACAGATACGCAGTATTTT. The full variable domain, with the rest looked up from reference TRBV2 and TRBJ2-3, is EPEVTQTPSHQVTQMGQEVILRCVPISNHLYFYWYRQILGQKVEFLVSFYNNEISEKSEIFDDQFSVERPDGSNFTLKIRSTKLEDSAMYFCASSDTSTDTQYFGPGTRLTVL.

Remarks on this clonotype: The junction does not match germline at one end; this may be a read error. This chain joins TRBV20-1 and TRBJ2-7; TRBD2 matches 8 bases. The CDR3 sequence is 12 residues long. CDR1 is DFQATT and CDR2 is SNEGSKA in the germline V gene (reference sequence). CDR3 nucleotide sequence: TGCAGTGCTAGAGCTAGTAGCGGGATCCTGGGCTTC. It encodes CSARASSGILGF.

Of note for this clonotype: A much larger clone lies a single base off, so this may be a read error. This chain uses TRBV7-2 with TRBJ1-3; D may be TRBD1 (6 bases). This CDR3 region has 16 residues. Trimming took off 4 bases at V and 4 bases at J, with 17 bases between the two ends. The germline V gene encodes CDR1 SGHTA and CDR2 FQGNSA. The CDR3 loop is CASSSWGAGTGNTIYF. CDR3 sequence (DNA): TGTGCCAGCAGCTCATGGGGGGCCGGTACGGGAAACACCATATATTTT.

This clonotype has a count of ten or more. The chain links TRBV28 to TRBJ1-4, with 7 nucleotides matching TRBD1. Germline V gene sequence: CDR1 MDHEN, CDR2 SYDVKM. V shed 5 bases and J 13 bases; nucleotides not matched to a gene: 7. The CDR3 sequence is 12 residues long. CDR3 protein: CASSPPRGGLFF. CDR3 nucleotides: TGTGCCAGCAGTCCCCCCAGGGGGGGACTGTTTTTT.

Ten or more counts support this clonotype. In nucleotides, the CDR3 is TGCGCCAGCATCCCCAAGAATTTTGGACTCCACGGAGGAAAAGAGACCCAGTACTTC. Protein product: CASIPKNFGLHGGKETQYF. This chain joins TRBV4-3 and TRBJ2-5; D is perhaps TRBD2 (5 bases). Germline-derived CDR1 and CDR2 are LGHNA and YSLEER. V was shortened by 7 bases and J by 3 bases, with 30 bases between the two germline ends. The length of the CDR3 is 19 residues.

This clonotype was counted between two and nine times. The J gene is TRBJ1-1, the V gene TRBV28, with TRBD1 identical over 7 bases. With V trimmed by 3 bases and J by 1 base, 5 bases remained unmatched. Germline V lookup: CDR1 MDHEN, CDR2 SYDVKM. The CDR3 is 15 amino acids. Here the CDR3 DNA reads TGTGCCAGCAGTTTTTTTACAGGGGCGAACACTGAAGCTTTCTTT. Encoded protein: CASSFFTGANTEAFF.

The genes are TRBV4-1 and TRBJ2-3; no reliable D call. V lost 0 bases and J lost 2, with 12 bases in between. The CDR3 totals 16 residues. Germline V lookup: CDR1 MGHRA, CDR2 YSYEKL. In DNA, the CDR3 is TGCGCCAGCAGCCAAGACCGAGCTTTCGACACAGATACGCAGTATTTT. Protein product: CASSQDRAFDTDTQYF.

The table lists this clonotype with a few counts. This chain connects TRBV3-1 to TRBJ2-7; the D is unclear. V shed 1 base and J shed 0 bases, with 10 bases lying between them. The CDR3 sequence is 15 residues long. CDR1 is LGHDT and CDR2 is YNNKEL in the germline V gene (reference sequence). CDR3 sequence (DNA): TGTGCCAGCAGCCAAGTCCTCGTAAGCTCCTACGAGCAGTACTTC. This codes for CASSQVLVSSYEQYF.